These 20 T cell receptor beta chains share one sample of origin, sequenced in a study of shared clonotypes between healthy human individuals. Only in-frame clones appear in the TCRdb table, and some are missing; sequencing was by immunoSEQ multiplex PCR. Of about 1 million clones in the sample, roughly 80% were seen once. The sample comprised memory CD4+ T cells sorted from blood. The subset was: CD45RA-negative fraction. The receptors come from a young man in good health.

In this sample, this clone turned up a few times. V gene TRBV18 combines with J gene TRBJ1-5; no reliable D call. With 6 bases removed from V and 1 base from J, the gap between germline ends came to 7 bases. The CDR3 contains 13 residues. Germline loops: CDR1 KGHSH, CDR2 LQKENI. The CDR3 reads CASSEGSNQPQHF. The CDR3 DNA is TGTGCCAGCTCGGAGGGAAGCAATCAGCCCCAGCATTTT.

The CDR3 reads CASSGAVTLGNTIYF. The CDR3 DNA reads TGTGCCAGCAGCGGGGCCGTTACATTGGGAAACACCATATATTTT. The V call is TRBV9, the J call TRBJ1-3; D not certain. This CDR3 is 15 amino acids long. The germline gives CDR1 SGDLS, CDR2 YYNGEE. V lost 3 bases to trimming and J lost 4 bases, with 14 bases between them.

V is TRBV6-5 and J is TRBJ2-3; D remains ambiguous. The CDR3 spans 12 residues. Per the germline V gene, CDR1 is MNHEY and CDR2 is SVGAGI. Trimming shortened V by 2 bases and J by 6 bases, and 6 bases separated the two germline ends. The CDR3 loop reads CASSYAGDTQYF. Here the CDR3 DNA reads TGTGCCAGCAGTTACGCTGGGGATACGCAGTATTTT.

This clone has more than one count but fewer than ten. The V call is TRBV18, the J call TRBJ1-1, with D perhaps matching TRBD1 (6 bases). The CDR3 runs 13 residues. From germline, CDR1 is KGHSH and CDR2 LQKENI. Deletions cut 2 bases from V and 5 bases from J, with 9 bases between. CDR3 sequence reads: CASSPGQKTEAFF. CDR3 in DNA: TGTGCCAGCTCACCAGGACAGAAGACTGAAGCTTTCTTT.

This clone came up once. The chain links TRBV30 to TRBJ2-1; D gene uncertain. CDR1 and CDR2 from the germline V gene are GTSNPN and SVGIG (reference sequence). The V end was cut by 4 bases, the J end by 10 bases, with 20 bases between. The CDR3 length is 14 residues. The CDR3: CAWTPFTVRVEQFF. CDR3 bases: TGTGCCTGGACTCCCTTTACTGTCCGTGTGGAGCAGTTCTTC. The full variable domain, completed using reference TRBV30 and TRBJ2-1, is SQTIHQWPATLVQPVGSPLSLECTVEGTSNPNLYWYRQAAGRGLQLLFYSVGIGQISSEVPQNLSASRPQDRQFILSSKKLLLSDSGFYLCAWTPFTVRVEQFFGPGTRLTVL.

This chain uses TRBV4-1 with TRBJ2-2, with no clear D. CDR1 is MGHRA, CDR2 YSYEKL, per germline. Trimming took off 4 bases at V and 2 bases at J, with 11 bases between the two ends. This CDR3 comprises 15 residues. CDR3 residues: CASSRGRANTGELFF. The CDR3 nucleotides are TGCGCCAGCAGCCGAGGCCGGGCAAACACCGGGGAGCTGTTTTTT.

The V and J genes are TRBV6-1 and TRBJ2-2, with 7 bases lining up with TRBD2. CDR1 MNHNS and CDR2 SASEGT come from the germline V gene. The CDR3 extends over 16 amino acids. Losses at the gene ends were 2 bases for V and 5 bases for J; bases not matched to a gene: 8. CDR3 amino acids: CASSEPSSGLTGELFF. CDR3 bases: TGTGCCAGCAGTGAACCCTCTAGCGGATTGACCGGGGAGCTGTTTTTT.

This chain links TRBV5-8 with TRBJ1-4, with no clear D. This CDR3 region has 16 residues. Trimming removed 2 bases from V and 5 bases from J, with 16 bases in between. Germline values: CDR1 SGHTS, CDR2 YDEGEE. The CDR3, as DNA: TGTGCCAGCAGCTTAAGACAAGGAGCGGGGAATGAAAAACTGTTTTTT. This translates into CASSLRQGAGNEKLFF.

This clone came up once. This rearrangement joins TRBV7-9 to TRBJ1-5; D is unclear. The CDR3 loop spans 17 amino acids. Germline V gene sequence: CDR1 SEHNR, CDR2 FQNEAQ (reference sequence). Deletions cut 5 bases from V and 0 bases from J, with 17 bases between. DNA for the CDR3: TGTGCCAGCAGCCGCCACTCTGGGTCGGATAGCAATCAGCCCCAGCATTTT. Its protein product is CASSRHSGSDSNQPQHF.

The chain joins TRBV19 to TRBJ2-1; TRBD2 agrees at 11 bases. Unmatched junction bases numbered 6, after V lost 5 bases and J lost 6 bases. The germline gives CDR1 LNHDA, CDR2 SQIVND (reference sequence). This CDR3 is built from 15 residues. Written as DNA, the CDR3 is TGTGCCAGTAGTCTCGGGACTAGCGGCCTCAATGAGCAGTTCTTC. Its protein product is CASSLGTSGLNEQFF.

Note on this clone: Other DNA sequences in the same sample also yield this CDR3. CDR3 region: CASSLGGTGNSPLHF. The CDR3 region has the DNA TGCGCCAGCAGCTTGGGTGGGACAGGAAATTCACCCCTCCACTTT. This rearrangement joins TRBV5-1 to TRBJ1-6, with TRBD1 matching 8 bases. V trimming: 0 bases; J trimming: 7 bases; junction bases outside the gene matches: 3. The CDR3 loop spans 15 amino acids. Looked up from germline, CDR1 is SGHRS and CDR2 is YFSETQ.

This clone was counted a few times. The rearrangement links TRBV6-1 to TRBJ1-4; D unclear. CDR3 size: 12 residues. Germline assignment: CDR1 MNHNS and CDR2 SASEGT. Trimming shortened V by 3 bases and J by 8 bases, and 7 bases separated the two germline ends. The CDR3 region is CASSDEGEKLFF. Written as DNA, the CDR3 is TGTGCCAGCAGTGATGAAGGCGAAAAACTGTTTTTT.

V gene TRBV6-1 combines with J gene TRBJ1-6, with 9 bases aligning to TRBD1. Per germline, CDR1 MNHNS and CDR2 SASEGT. Trimming took 10 bases from V and 5 from J; bases not matched to a gene: 6. This CDR3 has 14 amino acids. The CDR3 bases are TGTGCCACCCACAGGGGGCCGGATAATTCACCCCTCCACTTT. Protein: CATHRGPDNSPLHF.

This clone has more than one count but fewer than ten. This sample includes further DNA sequences coding for the same CDR3. The J gene is TRBJ2-7, the V gene TRBV29-1, with D possibly TRBD2 on 7 matching bases. Germline CDR1 reads SQVTM; CDR2 reads ANQGSEA. Trimming cost V 6 bases and J 1 base, with 13 bases left between them. The CDR3 has 13 amino acids. The CDR3 is CSVGEGGSYEQYF. The CDR3 DNA follows: TGCAGCGTAGGAGAGGGGGGGTCCTACGAGCAGTACTTC.

The gene calls are TRBV9 and TRBJ2-2; 9 bases map to TRBD2. J was trimmed by 5 bases and V by 4 bases; bases with no gene match: 9. This CDR3 comprises 16 residues. Germline CDR1 and CDR2: SGDLS and YYNGEE. The CDR3 nucleotides are TGTGCCAGCAGCCCCCCAGGGCGGGAGGGAACCGGGGAGCTGTTTTTT. Protein: CASSPPGREGTGELFF.

CDR3 loop: CASSPRASADTQYF. The DNA of the CDR3 is TGTGCCAGCAGCCCCCGGGCCAGTGCAGATACGCAGTATTTT. The J gene is TRBJ2-3, the V gene TRBV7-8; D uncertain. The CDR3 has 14 residues. Germline CDR1 and CDR2: SGHVS and FQNEAQ. The V and J ends lost 5 bases and 4 bases respectively, with 13 bases between them.

The V and J genes are TRBV27 and TRBJ2-7; 8 bases are shared with TRBD2. The CDR3 is made up of 13 amino acids. The germline gives CDR1 MNHEY, CDR2 SMNVEV (reference sequence). Trimming at V came to 6 bases and at J to 6 bases, leaving 7 bases not matched to a gene. DNA of the CDR3: TGTGCCAGCAGCTCCGGGGGGGCTGGCGAGCAGTACTTC. Translated: CASSSGGAGEQYF.

J is TRBJ2-6 and V is TRBV11-2, with D unclear. V lost 5 bases to trimming and J lost 6 bases, with 11 bases between them. Germline values: CDR1 SGHAT, CDR2 FQNNGV. The CDR3 runs to 14 residues. CDR3: CASSPNAVANVLTF. CDR3 sequence (DNA): TGTGCCAGCAGCCCAAACGCTGTGGCCAACGTCCTGACTTTC.

The gene calls are TRBV7-2 and TRBJ1-5; 8 positions match TRBD1. In germline, CDR1 is SGHTA, CDR2 FQGNSA. V was pared by 0 bases and J by 4 bases, with 8 bases of the junction left unmatched. The CDR3 length is 17 residues. Here the CDR3 DNA reads TGTGCCAGCAGCTTAGCGTTTCCAGGGGGCGGGAATCAGCCCCAGCATTTT. Its translation: CASSLAFPGGGNQPQHF.

The J gene is TRBJ1-5, the V gene TRBV6-1; 7 bases align to TRBD1. Germline trimming cut 7 bases from V and 1 base from J; bases unmatched to any gene: 7. Germline V gene lookup returns CDR1 MNHNS and CDR2 SASEGT. There are 15 residues in the CDR3. CDR3 loop: CASTQGDESNQPQHF. In DNA, the CDR3 is TGTGCCAGCACCCAGGGGGATGAAAGCAATCAGCCCCAGCATTTT.